The clone carrying this T cell receptor beta chain turned up a few times. This specimen belongs to a study of blood T cell repertoires in COVID-19. For the study at large: The United States, Italy and Spain were the sources of the acute and convalescent COVID-19 samples.

Ages ranged from about 18 to 90 years, with residence in 24 US areas. Each participant's cohort was designated according to participant-reported clinical history. Germline lookup yields CDR1 MDHEN and CDR2 SYDVKM. V shed 4 bases and J shed 5 bases, with 11 bases lying between them. This CDR3 has 13 amino acids. As processed by the authors: The authors estimated nucleated cell counts from reference gene primer amplification. Generated by immunoSEQ multiplex PCR, the TCRdb table keeps only in-frame clones and is missing some. V, J and clone size derive from that table, while D and trimming were established from the DNA sequence. The sample contains 150,000 to 200,000 clones, roughly 83% of which appear only once.

Sequenced material: PBMCs or T cells enriched from blood (not recorded which). The TCR comes from a man between 65 and 80 years old who had been exposed to COVID-19. This chain connects TRBV28 to TRBJ1-2; D possibly corresponds to TRBD1 (6 bases). This chain's CDR3 is CASSSGRGYGYTF. CDR3 DNA sequence: TGTGCCAGCAGTTCCGGAAGGGGGTATGGCTACACCTTC.